The entry that follows covers one TCR beta chain sequence. What it recognizes is unknown. These data are taken from a study of shared clonotypes between healthy human individuals. Study outcomes and limitations: Sequencing of the sorted subsets was shown by rarefaction to be incomplete despite large depth. Generation of non-shared clonotypes was less probable than generation of clonotypes shared by all four donors.

There are 14 residues in the CDR3. Germline V gene data show CDR1 as SGHRS and CDR2 as YFSETQ. V was shortened by 8 bases and J by 0 bases, with 12 bases between the two germline ends. Each PCR replicate from the sorted subsets contained around 0.2 ug DNA, which is tens of thousands of T cell genomes. The assay was immunoSEQ multiplex PCR, and TCRdb's table has in-frame clones only and misses some. The table has 2,500,000 or so clones, 93% seen once. The receptor was isolated from a man aged 18 to 29 in good health. Some clones in this sample may be carry-over from other donors' samples. Sequencing was carried out using naive CD4+ T cells from PBMCs. The subset was: CD45RA+ positively selected. The chain couples TRBV5-1 to TRBJ2-1; possible D gene TRBD2, 6 bases. The CDR3 loop reads CASSSASSYNEQFF. The CDR3 DNA follows: TGCGCCAGTTCTAGCGCCAGCTCCTACAATGAGCAGTTCTTC. The whole variable domain, remainder taken from reference TRBV5-1 and TRBJ2-1, is KAGVTQTPRYLIKTRGQQVTLSCSPISGHRSVSWYQQTPGQGLQFLFEYFSETQRNKGNFPGRFSGRQFSNSRSEMNVSTLELGDSALYLCASSSASSYNEQFFGPGTRLTVL.